This T cell receptor (beta chain) was sequenced during a study of T cells in Graves' hyperthyroidism and ophthalmopathy. Study-level findings and limits: The model predicted ophthalmopathy a median roughly six months before onset.

The study defined stable Graves' hyperthyroidism as no ophthalmopathy progression within 18 months. This clonotype was observed a few times. Antigen specificity is unknown. Template material for amplifying TCR beta CDR3 regions consisted of RNA transcripts. The HTBI set primed first-round TCR CDR3 RT-PCR. TCRdb processed the multiplex PCR reads anew with MiXCR; each CDR3 protein has one entry. Counted here are some 720,000 distinct CDR3 sequences, 16% occurring once; the ten biggest clones make up about 8.4%. V lost 4 bases to trimming and J lost 5 bases; unmatched junction nucleotides: 8. In germline, CDR1 is MNHEY, CDR2 SMNVEV (reference sequence). The length of the CDR3 is 15 residues.

The origin of this receptor is a man aged 18 to 35 with Graves' hyperthyroidism. The chain carries TRBV27 and TRBJ2-1; 7 bases align to TRBD2. The sample consisted of blood. The CDR3 nucleotides are TGTGCCAGCAGTTACACGACTAGCTGGGACAATGAGCAGTTCTTC. Protein sequence: CASSYTTSWDNEQFF.